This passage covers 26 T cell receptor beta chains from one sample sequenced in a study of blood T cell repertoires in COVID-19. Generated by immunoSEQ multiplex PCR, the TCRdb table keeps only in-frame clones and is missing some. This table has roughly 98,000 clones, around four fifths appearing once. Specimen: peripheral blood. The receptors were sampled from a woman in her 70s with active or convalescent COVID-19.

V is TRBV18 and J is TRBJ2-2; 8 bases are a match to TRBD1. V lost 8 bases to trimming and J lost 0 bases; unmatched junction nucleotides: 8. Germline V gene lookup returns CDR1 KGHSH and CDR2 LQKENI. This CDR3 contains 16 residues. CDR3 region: CASAQGQATNTGELFF. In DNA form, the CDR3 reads TGTGCCAGCGCCCAGGGACAGGCCACGAACACCGGGGAGCTGTTTTTT. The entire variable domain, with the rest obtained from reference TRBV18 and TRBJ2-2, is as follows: NAGVMQNPRHLVRRRGQEARLRCSPMKGHSHVYWYRQLPEEGLKFMVYLQKENIIDESGMPKERFSAEFPKEGPSILRIQQVVRGDSAAYFCASAQGQATNTGELFFGEGSRLTVL.

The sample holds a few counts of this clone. CDR3 DNA: TGTGCCAGCCGGAGCCCAACTGGGGCCAACGTCCTGACTTTC. As protein: CASRSPTGANVLTF. V is TRBV6-5 and J is TRBJ2-6; D unresolved. The V and J ends lost 8 bases and 2 bases respectively, with 10 bases between them. This CDR3 has 14 amino acids. Germline CDR1 and CDR2: MNHEY and SVGAGI.

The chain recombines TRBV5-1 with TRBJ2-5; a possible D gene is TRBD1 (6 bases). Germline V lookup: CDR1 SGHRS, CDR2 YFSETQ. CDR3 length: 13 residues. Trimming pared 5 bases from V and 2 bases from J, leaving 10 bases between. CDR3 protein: CASRATGQETQYF. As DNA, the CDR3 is TGCGCCAGCAGGGCGACAGGACAAGAGACCCAGTACTTC.

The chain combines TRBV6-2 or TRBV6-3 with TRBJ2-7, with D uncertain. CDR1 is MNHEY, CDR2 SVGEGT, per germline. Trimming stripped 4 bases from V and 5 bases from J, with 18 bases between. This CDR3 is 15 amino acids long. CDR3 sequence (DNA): TGTGCCAGCAGTTTTCCCCAGTCCGGCCGGGACGAGCAGTACTTC. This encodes CASSFPQSGRDEQYF.

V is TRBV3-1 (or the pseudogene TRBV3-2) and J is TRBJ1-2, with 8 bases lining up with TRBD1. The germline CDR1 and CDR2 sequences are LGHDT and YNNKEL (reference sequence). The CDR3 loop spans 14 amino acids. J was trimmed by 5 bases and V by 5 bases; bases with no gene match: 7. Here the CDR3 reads CASSFEDRVYGYTF. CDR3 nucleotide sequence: TGTGCCAGCAGCTTTGAGGACAGGGTTTATGGCTACACCTTC.

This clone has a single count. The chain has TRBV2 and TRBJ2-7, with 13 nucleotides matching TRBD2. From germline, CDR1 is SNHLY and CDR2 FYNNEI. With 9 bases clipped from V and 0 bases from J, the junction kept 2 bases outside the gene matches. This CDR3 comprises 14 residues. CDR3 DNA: TGTGCCAGTAGACTAGCGGGGGGCTCCTACGAGCAGTACTTC. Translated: CASRLAGGSYEQYF.

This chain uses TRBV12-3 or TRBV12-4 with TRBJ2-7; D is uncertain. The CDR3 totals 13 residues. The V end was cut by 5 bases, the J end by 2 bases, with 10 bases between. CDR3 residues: CASSSGRAYEQYF. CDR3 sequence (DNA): TGTGCCAGCAGTAGTGGGCGAGCCTACGAGCAGTACTTC.

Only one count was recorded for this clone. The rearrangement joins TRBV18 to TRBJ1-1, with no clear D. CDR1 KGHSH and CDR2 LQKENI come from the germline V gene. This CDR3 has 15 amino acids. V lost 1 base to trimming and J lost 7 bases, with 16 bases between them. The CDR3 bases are TGTGCCAGCTCACCACTTGAGGGAAAGGGTAGTGAAGCTTTCTTT. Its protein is CASSPLEGKGSEAFF.

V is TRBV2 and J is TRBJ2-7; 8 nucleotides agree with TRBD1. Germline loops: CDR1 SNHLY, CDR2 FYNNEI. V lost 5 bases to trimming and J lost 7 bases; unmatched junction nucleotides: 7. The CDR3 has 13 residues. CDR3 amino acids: CASSQGAPSEQYF. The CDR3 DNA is TGTGCCAGCAGTCAGGGGGCGCCGAGTGAGCAGTACTTC.

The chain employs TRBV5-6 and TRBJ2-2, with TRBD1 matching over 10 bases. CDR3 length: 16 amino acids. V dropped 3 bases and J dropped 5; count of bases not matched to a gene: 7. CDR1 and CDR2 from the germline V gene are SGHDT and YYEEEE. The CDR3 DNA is TGTGCCAGCAGCTGGCGGGACAGGGGTAATACCGGGGAGCTGTTTTTT. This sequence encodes CASSWRDRGNTGELFF.

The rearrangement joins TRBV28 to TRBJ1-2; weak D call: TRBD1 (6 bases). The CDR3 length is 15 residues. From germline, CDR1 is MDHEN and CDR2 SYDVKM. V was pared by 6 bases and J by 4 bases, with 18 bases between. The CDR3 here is CASRGATGSLYGYTF. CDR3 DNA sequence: TGTGCCAGCAGGGGGGCTACAGGTTCCCTCTATGGCTACACCTTC.

The CDR3 region has the DNA TGTGCCAGCAGTGGGACAGGGGTGGATCAGCCCCAGCATTTT. Amino acid sequence: CASSGTGVDQPQHF. The gene calls are TRBV2 and TRBJ1-5, with TRBD1 identical over 9 bases. The CDR3 is 14 amino acids. With 4 bases clipped from V and 5 bases from J, the junction kept 3 bases outside the gene matches. The germline gives CDR1 SNHLY, CDR2 FYNNEI.

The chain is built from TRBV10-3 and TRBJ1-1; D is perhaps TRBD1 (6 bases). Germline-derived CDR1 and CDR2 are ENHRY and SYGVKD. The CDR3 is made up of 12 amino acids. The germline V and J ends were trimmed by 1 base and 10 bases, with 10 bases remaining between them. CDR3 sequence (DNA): TGTGCCATCAGTGAGTTACAGGGTTTAGCTTTCTTT. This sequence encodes CAISELQGLAFF.

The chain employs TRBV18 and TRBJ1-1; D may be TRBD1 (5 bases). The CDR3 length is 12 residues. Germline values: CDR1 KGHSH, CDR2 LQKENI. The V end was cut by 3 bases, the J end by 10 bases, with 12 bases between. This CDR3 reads CASSPTSRAAFF. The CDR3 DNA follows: TGTGCCAGCTCACCCACGTCCAGGGCAGCTTTCTTT.

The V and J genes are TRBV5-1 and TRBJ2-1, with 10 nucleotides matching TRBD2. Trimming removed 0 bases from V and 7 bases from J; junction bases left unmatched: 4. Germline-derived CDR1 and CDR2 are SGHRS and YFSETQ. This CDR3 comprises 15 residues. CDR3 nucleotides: TGCGCCAGCAGCTTGGGACTAGCGGGCCCTAATGAGCAGTTCTTC. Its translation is CASSLGLAGPNEQFF.

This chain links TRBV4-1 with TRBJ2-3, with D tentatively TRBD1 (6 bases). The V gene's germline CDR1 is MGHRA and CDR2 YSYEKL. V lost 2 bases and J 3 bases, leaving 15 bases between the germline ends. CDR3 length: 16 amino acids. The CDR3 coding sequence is TGCGCCAGCAGCCAATTCTCTTGGACAGCGACAGATACGCAGTATTTT. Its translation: CASSQFSWTATDTQYF.

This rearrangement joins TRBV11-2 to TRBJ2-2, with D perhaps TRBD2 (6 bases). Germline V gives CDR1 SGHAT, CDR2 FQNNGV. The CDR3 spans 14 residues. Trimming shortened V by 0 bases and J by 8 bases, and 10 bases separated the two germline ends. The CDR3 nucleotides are TGTGCCAGCAGCTTAGATAGGAGCGGGGGGGAGCTGTTTTTT. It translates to CASSLDRSGGELFF.

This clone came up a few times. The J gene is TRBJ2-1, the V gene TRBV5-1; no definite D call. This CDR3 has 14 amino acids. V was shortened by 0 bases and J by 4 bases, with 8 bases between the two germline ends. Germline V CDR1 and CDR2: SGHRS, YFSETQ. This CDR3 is CASSLEATYNEQFF. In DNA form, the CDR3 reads TGCGCCAGCAGCTTGGAAGCTACTTACAATGAGCAGTTCTTC.

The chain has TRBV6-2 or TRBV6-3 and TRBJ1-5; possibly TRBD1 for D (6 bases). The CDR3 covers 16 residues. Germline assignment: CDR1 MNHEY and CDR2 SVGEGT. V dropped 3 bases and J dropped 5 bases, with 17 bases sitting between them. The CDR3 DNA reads TGTGCCAGCAGTTATTCCTGGGGGCGCGTCGATCAGCCCCAGCATTTT. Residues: CASSYSWGRVDQPQHF.

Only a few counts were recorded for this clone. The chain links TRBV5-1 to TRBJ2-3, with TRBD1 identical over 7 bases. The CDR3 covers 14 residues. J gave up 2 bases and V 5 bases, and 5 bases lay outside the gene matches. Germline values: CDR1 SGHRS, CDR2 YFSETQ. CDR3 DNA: TGCGCCAGCAGTTGGGACAGCCCCACAGATACGCAGTATTTT. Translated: CASSWDSPTDTQYF.

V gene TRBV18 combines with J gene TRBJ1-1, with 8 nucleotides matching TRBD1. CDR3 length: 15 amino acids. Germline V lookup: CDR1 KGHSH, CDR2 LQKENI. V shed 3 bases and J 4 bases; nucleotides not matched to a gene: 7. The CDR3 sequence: CASSPVRTGPTEAFF. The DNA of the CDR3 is TGTGCCAGCTCACCCGTCAGGACAGGGCCCACTGAAGCTTTCTTT. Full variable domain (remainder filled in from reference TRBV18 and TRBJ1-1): NAGVMQNPRHLVRRRGQEARLRCSPMKGHSHVYWYRQLPEEGLKFMVYLQKENIIDESGMPKERFSAEFPKEGPSILRIQQVVRGDSAAYFCASSPVRTGPTEAFFGQGTRLTVV.

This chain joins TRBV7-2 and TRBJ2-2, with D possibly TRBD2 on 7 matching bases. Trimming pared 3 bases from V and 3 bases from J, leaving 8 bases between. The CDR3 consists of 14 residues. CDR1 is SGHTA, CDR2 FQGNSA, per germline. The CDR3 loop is CASSFGGHTGELFF. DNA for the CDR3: TGTGCCAGCAGCTTCGGGGGGCACACCGGGGAGCTGTTTTTT. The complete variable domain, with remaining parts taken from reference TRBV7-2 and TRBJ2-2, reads GAGVSQSPSNKVTEKGKDVELRCDPISGHTALYWYRQSLGQGLEFLIYFQGNSAPDKSGLPSDRFSAERTGGSVSTLTIQRTQQEDSAVYLCASSFGGHTGELFFGEGSRLTVL.

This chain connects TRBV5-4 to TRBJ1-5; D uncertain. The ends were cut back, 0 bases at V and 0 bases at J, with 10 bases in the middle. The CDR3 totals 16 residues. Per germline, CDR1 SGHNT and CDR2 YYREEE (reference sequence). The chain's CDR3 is CASSLGAPDSNQPQHF. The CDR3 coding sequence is TGTGCCAGCAGCTTGGGGGCCCCAGATAGCAATCAGCCCCAGCATTTT.

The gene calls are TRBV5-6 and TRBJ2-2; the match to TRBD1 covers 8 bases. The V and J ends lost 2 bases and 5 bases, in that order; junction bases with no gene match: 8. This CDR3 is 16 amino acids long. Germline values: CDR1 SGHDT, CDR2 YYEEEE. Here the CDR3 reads CASSFVQGANTGELFF. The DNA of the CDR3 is TGTGCCAGCAGCTTTGTTCAGGGGGCTAATACCGGGGAGCTGTTTTTT.

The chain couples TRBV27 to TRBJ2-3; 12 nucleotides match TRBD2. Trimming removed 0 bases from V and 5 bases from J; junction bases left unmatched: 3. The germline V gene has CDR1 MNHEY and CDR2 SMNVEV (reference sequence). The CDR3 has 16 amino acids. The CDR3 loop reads CASSLSPSGGEDTQYF. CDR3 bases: TGTGCCAGCAGTTTATCTCCTAGCGGGGGGGAAGATACGCAGTATTTT.

The DNA for the CDR3 is TGTGCCAGCCGACGGACAGGGGGCGAGGAGCAGTACTTC. This gives the protein CASRRTGGEEQYF. The V and J genes are TRBV18 and TRBJ2-7; 11 bases map to TRBD1. Trimming cost V 8 bases and J 7 bases; bases outside gene matches: 7. The V gene's germline CDR1 is KGHSH and CDR2 LQKENI. The CDR3 spans 13 residues.